The present entry profiles one TCR beta chain with its context. The antigen is not known. The CDR3 is made up of 14 amino acids. Germline V gene sequence: CDR1 SGHRS, CDR2 YFSETQ. V shed 0 bases, J shed 6 bases, and the junction held 6 bases outside the gene matches. 5'-RACE, quantitative and with molecular barcodes, yielded the TCR beta libraries. TCRdb re-called the 5' RACE reads with MiXCR, one entry per CDR3 protein. Of under 150,000 distinct CDR3 sequences detected, 9.3% appear once; the ten largest clones hold approximately 3.3%. This entry belongs to a study of CD8 T cells in ankylosing spondylitis. Study-wide results and caveats: Enrichment of disease-linked clones was reportedly significant in matched ankylosing spondylitis synovial fluid. Characteristic of ankylosing spondylitis blood, it appeared, was a TCR beta motif comprising several highly homologous variants.

The clonotype comes from a male donor with ankylosing spondylitis or in good health (not recorded which). The source material was blood, either unsorted or a sorted T cell fraction (not recorded which). The V and J genes are TRBV5-1 and TRBJ2-7; 7 bases fit TRBD1. The CDR3 protein is CASSLAGQRVEQYF. CDR3 nucleotides: TGCGCCAGCAGCTTGGCGGGACAGAGGGTCGAGCAGTACTTC.